The table lists the clone carrying this TCR beta chain with a few counts. This specimen belongs to a study of T cells in Graves' hyperthyroidism and ophthalmopathy. Germline CDR1 LGHNT, CDR2 FRNRAP. The germline V and J ends were trimmed by 1 base and 4 bases, with 5 bases remaining between them. CDR3 length: 13 residues. Amplification yielded TCR beta CDR3 regions, with RNA transcripts as the source. TCR CDR3 regions were first amplified by RT-PCR with HTBI primers. TCRdb re-analysed the multiplex PCR reads in MiXCR, keeping a single row per CDR3 protein. The sample includes 400,000 or so distinct CDR3 sequences, roughly 13% seen only once; the top ten take 28%.

The receptor's source is a man aged 45-65 years with Graves' ophthalmopathy. The chain combines TRBV12-5 with TRBJ1-5; D gene ambiguous. Sequencing was performed on blood. The DNA of the CDR3 is TGTGCTAGTGGTTTGGAAGAAAATCAGCCCCAGCATTTT. Amino acids: CASGLEENQPQHF.